These 15 T cell receptor beta chains share one sample of origin, sequenced in a study of regulatory T cells in long-lasting Graves disease (dated by TCRdb to about 2021). The method was multiplex PCR. The sequencer listed for this sample is Illumina HiSeq 4000. iRepertoire HTBI primers and Arm-PCR amplification of CDR3 regions were used to construct TCR beta libraries. In-frame beta chains were kept once TCRdb had trimmed the public reads at Q25 with fastp and called clones with MiXCR. Every CDR3 protein is listed once, alongside the most common genes and DNA of its rows. The sample table holds hundreds of thousands of distinct CDR3 sequences, of which approximately 22% were seen once. Approximately 14% of the sample goes to the ten largest clones. The sample's time point, from its label and the paper: persistent/refractory GD, antithyroid drugs over 5 years with positive TRAb. For both TCR sequencing and RNA sequencing, RNA was extracted from PBMCs using TRIzol.

Sequencing was performed on peripheral blood mononuclear cells (PBMCs), taken when the disease was refractory, from a patient treated with antithyroid drugs. These receptors originate from a female donor with Graves disease.

The gene calls are TRBV5-1 and TRBJ1-4, with D tentatively TRBD1 (5 bases). CDR3 length: 16 residues. Trimming shortened V by 4 bases and J by 4 bases, and 17 bases separated the two germline ends. Germline V CDR1 and CDR2: SGHRS, YFSETQ. Written as DNA, the CDR3 is TGCGCCAGCAGCCTGAGGCCGGGACGGTATAATGAAAAACTGTTTTTT. This encodes CASSLRPGRYNEKLFF. Based on the CDR3 plus reference TRBV5-1 and TRBJ1-4, the full variable domain is KAGVTQTPRYLIKTRGQQVTLSCSPISGHRSVSWYQQTPGQGLQFLFEYFSETQRNKGNFPGRFSGRQFSNSRSEMNVSTLELGDSALYLCASSLRPGRYNEKLFFGSGTQLSVL.

This clonotype was seen a few times. This chain connects TRBV10-1 to TRBJ1-5, with a weak D call TRBD1 (5 bases). This CDR3 is 15 amino acids long. The V gene lost 6 bases and the J gene lost 0 bases, with 12 bases spanning the gap. Germline V gene sequence: CDR1 WNHNN, CDR2 SYGVQD (reference sequence). CDR3 loop: CASSQKGYSNQPQHF. The CDR3 nucleotides are TGCGCCAGCAGCCAAAAGGGGTATAGCAATCAGCCCCAGCATTTT.

For this clonotype: With a much larger clone just one base away, this may be a read error. This chain connects TRBV2 to TRBJ1-1, with 7 bases matching TRBD1. CDR1 is SNHLY, CDR2 FYNNEI, per germline. This CDR3 comprises 14 residues. The CDR3 here is CASREDRVSAEAFF. In nucleotides, the CDR3 is TGTGCCAGCAGAGAAGACAGGGTATCGGCTGAAGCTTTCTTT.

This clonotype occurred many times. V and J are TRBV27 and TRBJ1-1, with D perhaps matching TRBD1 (5 bases). The CDR3 spans 13 residues. The germline gives CDR1 MNHEY, CDR2 SMNVEV (reference sequence). V gave up 5 bases and J gave up 1 base, with 8 bases separating them. The CDR3 region is CASSTGTNTEAFF. As DNA, the CDR3 is TGTGCCAGCAGTACGGGGACGAACACTGAAGCTTTCTTT.

This clonotype was seen many times. The chain carries TRBV4-3 and TRBJ2-7, with TRBD1 matching over 9 bases. CDR3 size: 14 residues. After removal of 5 bases from V and 6 bases from J, the junction contained 8 bases not matched to a gene. CDR1 is LGHNA and CDR2 is YSLEER in the germline V gene. In nucleotides, the CDR3 is TGCGCCAGCAGCTATGGGGACAGGGTAGGCGAGCAGTACTTC. Amino acids: CASSYGDRVGEQYF.

A word on this clonotype: This clone may be a read error of a much larger clone one base away. The gene calls are TRBV13 and TRBJ1-1; D is unresolved. Germline-derived CDR1 and CDR2 are PRHDT and FYEKMQ (reference sequence). The CDR3 totals 14 residues. CDR3 nucleotide sequence: TGTGCCAGCAGCTCGAAACACCCAGCGTCTGAAGCTTCCTTT. The encoded protein is CASSSKHPASEASF.

In its sample, this clonotype was seen a few times. The chain combines TRBV5-5 with TRBJ1-1; 9 nucleotides align to TRBD1. The CDR3 length is 15 residues. CDR1 is SGHKS, CDR2 YYEKEE, per germline (reference sequence). V lost 3 bases, J lost 1 base, and 4 bases stayed unmatched. The CDR3 is CASSWRGQGNTEAFF. The CDR3 DNA is TGTGCCAGCAGCTGGAGGGGACAGGGGAACACTGAAGCTTTCTTT.

V usage is TRBV15 and J usage is TRBJ2-3, with D perhaps assigned TRBD1 or TRBD2 (5 bases each). CDR1 is LNHNV and CDR2 is YYDKDF in the germline V gene (reference sequence). Between the trimmed V and J ends, which lost 3 bases and 6 bases, there was a span of 16 bases. The CDR3 runs to 15 residues. The CDR3 spells CATSRTGTQGDTQYF. CDR3 sequence (DNA): TGTGCCACCAGCAGGACGGGGACCCAGGGTGATACGCAGTATTTT.

This sequence joins TRBV12-3 or TRBV12-4 and TRBJ2-7; 11 bases are a match to TRBD2. The CDR3 covers 14 residues. Trimming at V came to 7 bases and at J to 7 bases, leaving 9 bases not matched to a gene. This chain's CDR3 is CASKGSGRAGEQYF. CDR3 nucleotide sequence: TGTGCCAGCAAGGGTAGCGGGAGGGCGGGGGAGCAGTACTTC.

This clonotype was seen ten or more times. The chain carries TRBV28 and TRBJ1-5, with D possibly matching TRBD1 (5 bases). The CDR3 contains 14 residues. The V end lost 7 bases, the J end lost 5 bases, and 15 bases lay between the germline ends. Germline values: CDR1 MDHEN, CDR2 SYDVKM. This CDR3 is CASTSGQGYQPQHF. CDR3 nucleotide sequence: TGTGCCAGCACCTCGGGGCAGGGTTATCAGCCCCAGCATTTT.

This clonotype was found many times. The rearrangement joins TRBV11-3 to TRBJ1-1; D gene ambiguous. CDR1 and CDR2 (germline): SGHNT, YENEEA. V was cut by 6 bases and J by 0 bases, with 11 bases left in between. The CDR3 length is 14 residues. CDR3 amino acids: CASSRWRMNTEAFF. CDR3 bases: TGTGCCAGCAGTCGCTGGAGGATGAACACTGAAGCTTTCTTT. The full variable domain, in which reference TRBV11-3 and TRBJ1-1 provide the parts outside the CDR3, is EAGVVQSPRYKIIEKKQPVAFWCNPISGHNTLYWYLQNLGQGPELLIRYENEEAVDDSQLPKDRFSAERLKGVDSTLKIQPAELGDSAVYLCASSRWRMNTEAFFGQGTRLTVV.

At least ten counts were recorded for this clonotype. The V call is TRBV29-1, the J call TRBJ2-5, with TRBD2 matching over 7 bases. Trimming removed 3 bases from V and 4 bases from J; junction bases left unmatched: 11. The CDR3 loop spans 15 amino acids. Germline lookup yields CDR1 SQVTM and CDR2 ANQGSEA. The CDR3 is CSVEGSDGGGETQYF. CDR3 coding DNA: TGCAGCGTTGAGGGTTCGGATGGGGGGGGAGAGACCCAGTACTTC.

This clonotype was counted ten times or more. The chain employs TRBV2 and TRBJ1-6; no clear D gene. From germline, CDR1 is SNHLY and CDR2 FYNNEI. V was shortened by 6 bases and J by 5 bases, with 8 bases between the two germline ends. This CDR3 comprises 13 residues. This CDR3 reads CASRVLDNSPLHF. The DNA for the CDR3 is TGTGCCAGCAGGGTACTGGATAATTCACCCCTCCACTTT.

The sample holds a few counts of this clonotype. The chain is built from TRBV19 and TRBJ1-6, with D perhaps TRBD1 (5 bases). Trimming took off 5 bases at V and 8 bases at J, with 10 bases between the two ends. The CDR3 runs 13 residues. The germline CDR1 and CDR2 sequences are LNHDA and SQIVND (reference sequence). CDR3 nucleotide sequence: TGTGCCAGTAGTGATGGGGGTGATTCACCCCTCCACTTT. It translates to CASSDGGDSPLHF. Based on the CDR3 plus reference TRBV19 and TRBJ1-6, the full variable domain is DGGITQSPKYLFRKEGQNVTLSCEQNLNHDAMYWYRQDPGQGLRLIYYSQIVNDFQKGDIAEGYSVSREKKESFPLTVTSAQKNPTAFYLCASSDGGDSPLHFGNGTRLTVT.

The table lists this clonotype with a few counts. The chain has TRBV18 and TRBJ2-3; a possible D gene is TRBD2 (6 bases). This CDR3 spans 14 amino acids. Germline CDR1 is KGHSH and CDR2 is LQKENI. V dropped 3 bases and J dropped 4 bases, with 11 bases sitting between them. The DNA of the CDR3 is TGTGCCAGCTCACCCGGGGGAGGAGCAGATACGCAGTATTTT. This codes for CASSPGGGADTQYF.